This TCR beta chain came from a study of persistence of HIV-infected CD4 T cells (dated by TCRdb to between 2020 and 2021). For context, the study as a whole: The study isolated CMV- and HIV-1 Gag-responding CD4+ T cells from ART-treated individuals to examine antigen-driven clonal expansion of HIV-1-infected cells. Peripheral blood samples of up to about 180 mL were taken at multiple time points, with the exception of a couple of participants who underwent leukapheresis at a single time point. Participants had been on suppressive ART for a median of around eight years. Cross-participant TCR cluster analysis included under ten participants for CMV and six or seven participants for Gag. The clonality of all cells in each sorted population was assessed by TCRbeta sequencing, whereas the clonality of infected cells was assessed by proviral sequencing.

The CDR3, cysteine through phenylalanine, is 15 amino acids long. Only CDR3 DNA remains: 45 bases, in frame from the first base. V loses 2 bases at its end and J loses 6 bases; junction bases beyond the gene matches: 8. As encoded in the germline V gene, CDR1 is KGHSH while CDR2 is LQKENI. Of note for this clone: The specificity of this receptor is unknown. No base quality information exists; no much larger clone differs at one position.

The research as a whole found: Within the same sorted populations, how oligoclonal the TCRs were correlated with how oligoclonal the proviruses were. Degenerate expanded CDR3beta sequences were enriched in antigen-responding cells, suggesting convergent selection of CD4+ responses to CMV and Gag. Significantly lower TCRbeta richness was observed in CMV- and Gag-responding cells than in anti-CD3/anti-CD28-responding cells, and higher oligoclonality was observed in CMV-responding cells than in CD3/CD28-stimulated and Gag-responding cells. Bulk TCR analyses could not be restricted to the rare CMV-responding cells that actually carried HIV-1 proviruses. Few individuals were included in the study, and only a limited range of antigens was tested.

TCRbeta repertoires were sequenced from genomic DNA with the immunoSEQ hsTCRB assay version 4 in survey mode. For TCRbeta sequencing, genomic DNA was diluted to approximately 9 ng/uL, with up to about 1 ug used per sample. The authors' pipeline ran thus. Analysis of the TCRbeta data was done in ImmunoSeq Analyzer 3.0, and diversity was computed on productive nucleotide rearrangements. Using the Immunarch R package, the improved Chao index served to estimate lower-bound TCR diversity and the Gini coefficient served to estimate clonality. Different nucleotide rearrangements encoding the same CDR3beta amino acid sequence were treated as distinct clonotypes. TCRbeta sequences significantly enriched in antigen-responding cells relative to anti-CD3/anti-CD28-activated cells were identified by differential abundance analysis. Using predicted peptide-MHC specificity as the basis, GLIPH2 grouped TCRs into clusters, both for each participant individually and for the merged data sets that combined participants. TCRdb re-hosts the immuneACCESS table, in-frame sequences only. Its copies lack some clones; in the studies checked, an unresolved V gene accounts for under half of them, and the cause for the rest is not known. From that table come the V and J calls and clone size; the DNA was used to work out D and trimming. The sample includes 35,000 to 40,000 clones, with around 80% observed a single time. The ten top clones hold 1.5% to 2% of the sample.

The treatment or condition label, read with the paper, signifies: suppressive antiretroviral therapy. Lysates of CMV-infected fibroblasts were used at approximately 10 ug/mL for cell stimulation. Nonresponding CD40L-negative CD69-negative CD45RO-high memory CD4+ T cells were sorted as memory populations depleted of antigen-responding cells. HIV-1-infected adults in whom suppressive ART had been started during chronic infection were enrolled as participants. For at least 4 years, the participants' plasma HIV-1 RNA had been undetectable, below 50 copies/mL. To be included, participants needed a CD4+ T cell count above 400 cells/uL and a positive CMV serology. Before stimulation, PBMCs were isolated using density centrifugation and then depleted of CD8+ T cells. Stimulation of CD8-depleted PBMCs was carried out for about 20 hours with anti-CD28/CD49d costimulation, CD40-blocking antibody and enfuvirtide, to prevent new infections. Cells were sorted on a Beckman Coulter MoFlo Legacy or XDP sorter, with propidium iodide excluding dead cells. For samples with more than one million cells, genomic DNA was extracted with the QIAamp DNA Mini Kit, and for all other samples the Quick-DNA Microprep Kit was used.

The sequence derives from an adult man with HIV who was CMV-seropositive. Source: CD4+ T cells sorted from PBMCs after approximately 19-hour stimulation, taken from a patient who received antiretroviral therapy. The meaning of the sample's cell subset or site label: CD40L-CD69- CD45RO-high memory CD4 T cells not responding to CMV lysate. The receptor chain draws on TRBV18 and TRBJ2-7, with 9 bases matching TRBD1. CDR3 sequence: CASSPNAGQGSEQYF. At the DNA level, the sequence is TGTGCCAGCTCACCAAACGCGGGACAGGGCTCCGAGCAGTACTTC.